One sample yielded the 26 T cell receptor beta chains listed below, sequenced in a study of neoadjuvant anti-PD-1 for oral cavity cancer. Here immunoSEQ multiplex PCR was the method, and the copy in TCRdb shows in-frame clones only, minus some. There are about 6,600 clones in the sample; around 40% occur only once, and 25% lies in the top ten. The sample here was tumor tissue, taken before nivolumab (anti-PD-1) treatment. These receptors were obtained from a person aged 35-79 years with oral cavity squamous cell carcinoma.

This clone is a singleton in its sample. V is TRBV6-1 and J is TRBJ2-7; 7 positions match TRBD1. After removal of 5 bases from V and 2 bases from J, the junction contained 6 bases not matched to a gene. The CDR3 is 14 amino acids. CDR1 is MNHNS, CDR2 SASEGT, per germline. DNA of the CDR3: TGTGCCAGCAGTTCCGGACAGGCCCCCTACGAGCAGTACTTC. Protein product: CASSSGQAPYEQYF.

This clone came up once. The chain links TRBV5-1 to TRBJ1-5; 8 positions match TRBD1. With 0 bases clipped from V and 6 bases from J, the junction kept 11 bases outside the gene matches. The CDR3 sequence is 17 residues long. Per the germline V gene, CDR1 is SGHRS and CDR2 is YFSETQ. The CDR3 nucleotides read TGCGCCAGCAGCTTGGAACCCGGGACAGGATACGGTCAGCCCCAGCATTTT. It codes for CASSLEPGTGYGQPQHF.

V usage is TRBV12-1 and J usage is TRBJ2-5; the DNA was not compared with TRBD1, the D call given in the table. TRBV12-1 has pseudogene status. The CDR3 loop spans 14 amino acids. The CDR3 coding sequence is TGTGCCAGCAGCTGTCAGGGTCTTGGGGAGACCCAGTACTTC. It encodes CASSCQGLGETQYF.

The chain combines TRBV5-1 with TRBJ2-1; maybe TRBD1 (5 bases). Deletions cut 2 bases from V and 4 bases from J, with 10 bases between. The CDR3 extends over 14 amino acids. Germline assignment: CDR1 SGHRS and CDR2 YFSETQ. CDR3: CASSLSTEYNEQFF. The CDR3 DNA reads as TGCGCCAGCAGCTTATCGACAGAGTACAATGAGCAGTTCTTC.

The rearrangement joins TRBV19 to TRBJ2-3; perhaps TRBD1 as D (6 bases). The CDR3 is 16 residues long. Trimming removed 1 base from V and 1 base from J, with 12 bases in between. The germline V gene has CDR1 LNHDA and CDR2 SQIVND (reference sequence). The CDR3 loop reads CASSIGGTQGTDTQYF. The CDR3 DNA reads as TGTGCCAGTAGTATAGGGGGGACACAAGGCACAGATACGCAGTATTTT.

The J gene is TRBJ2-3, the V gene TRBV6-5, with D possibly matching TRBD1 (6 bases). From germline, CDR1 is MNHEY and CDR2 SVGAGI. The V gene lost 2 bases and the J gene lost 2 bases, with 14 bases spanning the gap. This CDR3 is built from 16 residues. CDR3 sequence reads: CASSYGGQIPTDTQYF. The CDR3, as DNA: TGTGCCAGCAGTTACGGGGGACAAATTCCCACAGATACGCAGTATTTT.

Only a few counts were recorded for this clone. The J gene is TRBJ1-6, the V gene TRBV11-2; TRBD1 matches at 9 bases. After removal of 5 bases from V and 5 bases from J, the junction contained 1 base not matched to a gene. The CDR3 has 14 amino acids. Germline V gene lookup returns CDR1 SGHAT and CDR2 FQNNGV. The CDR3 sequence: CASSGQGNNSPLHF. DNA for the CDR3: TGTGCCAGCAGCGGACAGGGGAATAATTCACCCCTCCACTTT.

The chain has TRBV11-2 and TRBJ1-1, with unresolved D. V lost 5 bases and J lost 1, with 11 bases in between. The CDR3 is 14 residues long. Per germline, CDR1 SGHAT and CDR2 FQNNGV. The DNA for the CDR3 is TGTGCCAGCAGCCAGCAACGGGGGAACACTGAAGCTTTCTTT. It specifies CASSQQRGNTEAFF.

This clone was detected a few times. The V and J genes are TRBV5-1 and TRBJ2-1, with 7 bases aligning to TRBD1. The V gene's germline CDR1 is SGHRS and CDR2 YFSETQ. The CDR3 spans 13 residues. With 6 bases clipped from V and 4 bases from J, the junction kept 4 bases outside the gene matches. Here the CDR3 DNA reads TGCGCCAGCAAAGGGACAGCATACAATGAGCAGTTCTTC. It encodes CASKGTAYNEQFF.

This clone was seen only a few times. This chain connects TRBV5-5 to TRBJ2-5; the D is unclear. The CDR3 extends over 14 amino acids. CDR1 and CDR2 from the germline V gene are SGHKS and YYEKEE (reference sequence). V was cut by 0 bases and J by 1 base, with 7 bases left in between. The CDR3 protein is CASSLVGRQETQYF. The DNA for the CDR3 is TGTGCCAGCAGCTTGGTTGGGCGCCAAGAGACCCAGTACTTC.

The CDR3 here is CASSVGGTTYEQYF. In nucleotides, the CDR3 is TGTGCCAGCAGCGTAGGGGGTACCACCTACGAGCAGTACTTC. The chain recombines TRBV9 with TRBJ2-7; D gene unclear. Between the trimmed V and J ends, which lost 0 bases and 2 bases, there was a span of 9 bases. CDR3 size: 14 residues. Germline V gene lookup returns CDR1 SGDLS and CDR2 YYNGEE.

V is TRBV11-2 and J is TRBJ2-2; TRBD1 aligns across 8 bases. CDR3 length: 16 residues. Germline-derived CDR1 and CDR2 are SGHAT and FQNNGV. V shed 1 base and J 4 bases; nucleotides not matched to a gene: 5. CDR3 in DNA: TGTGCCAGCAGCTTAGGAATGACAGGGGTCACCGGGGAGCTGTTTTTT. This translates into CASSLGMTGVTGELFF. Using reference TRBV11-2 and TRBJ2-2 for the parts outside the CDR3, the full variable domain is EAGVAQSPRYKIIEKRQSVAFWCNPISGHATLYWYQQILGQGPKLLIQFQNNGVVDDSQLPKDRFSAERLKGVDSTLKIQPAKLEDSAVYLCASSLGMTGVTGELFFGEGSRLTVL.

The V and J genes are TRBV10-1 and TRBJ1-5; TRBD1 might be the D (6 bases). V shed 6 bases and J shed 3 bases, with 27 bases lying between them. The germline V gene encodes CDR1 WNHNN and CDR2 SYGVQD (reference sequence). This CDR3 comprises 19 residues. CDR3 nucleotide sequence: TGCGCCAGCAGAAAACCGGGACAATGGCCTATCTACTACAATCAGCCCCAGCATTTT. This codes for CASRKPGQWPIYYNQPQHF.

CDR3 sequence: CASTLRGGPNEKLFF. DNA for the CDR3: TGTGCCAGCACCCTACGGGGGGGACCCAATGAAAAACTGTTTTTT. The chain recombines TRBV2 with TRBJ1-4, with TRBD1 as a possible D gene (5 bases). V lost 7 bases and J 5 bases, leaving 17 bases between the germline ends. CDR3 length: 15 amino acids. Looked up from germline, CDR1 is SNHLY and CDR2 is FYNNEI.

The CDR3 region is CASSLGAGYNSPLHF. CDR3 nucleotide sequence: TGTGCCAGCAGCTTAGGGGCGGGTTATAATTCACCCCTCCACTTT. This chain links TRBV7-2 with TRBJ1-6, with D uncertain. V dropped 1 base and J dropped 4 bases, with 8 bases sitting between them. This CDR3 comprises 15 residues. Germline V gene data show CDR1 as SGHTA and CDR2 as FQGNSA.

The CDR3 sequence is CASSDRVRDQPQHF. CDR3 bases: TGTGCCAGCAGTGATAGAGTGAGGGATCAGCCCCAGCATTTT. The chain uses TRBV2 and TRBJ1-5; no definite D call. Germline V gives CDR1 SNHLY, CDR2 FYNNEI. CDR3 length equals 14 residues. Trimming cost V 3 bases and J 5 bases, with 11 bases left between them.

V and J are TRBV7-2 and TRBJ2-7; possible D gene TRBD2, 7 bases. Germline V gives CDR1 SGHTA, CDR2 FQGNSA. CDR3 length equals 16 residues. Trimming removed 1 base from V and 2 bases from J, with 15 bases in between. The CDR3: CASSLEWGGATYEQYF. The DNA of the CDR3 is TGTGCCAGCAGCTTAGAATGGGGGGGGGCCACCTACGAGCAGTACTTC.

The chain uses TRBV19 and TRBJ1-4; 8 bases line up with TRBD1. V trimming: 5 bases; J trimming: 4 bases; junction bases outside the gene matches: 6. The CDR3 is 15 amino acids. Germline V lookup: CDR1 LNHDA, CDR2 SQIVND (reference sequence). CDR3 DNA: TGTGCCAGTAGTCTCGGGACAGGCAATAATGAAAAACTGTTTTTT. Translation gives CASSLGTGNNEKLFF.

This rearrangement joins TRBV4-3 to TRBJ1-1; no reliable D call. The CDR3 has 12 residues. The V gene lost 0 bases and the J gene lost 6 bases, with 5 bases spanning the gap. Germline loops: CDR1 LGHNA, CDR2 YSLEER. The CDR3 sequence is CASSQDLAEAFF. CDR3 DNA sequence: TGCGCCAGCAGCCAAGATTTGGCTGAAGCTTTCTTT.

CDR3 sequence reads: CASSRNSASEKLFF. The CDR3, as DNA: TGTGCCAGCAGCCGCAACTCGGCCTCCGAAAAACTGTTTTTT. The J gene is TRBJ1-4, the V gene TRBV7-2, with D unresolved. The CDR3 consists of 14 residues. Trimming left V 5 bases short and J 8 bases short, with 15 bases between. Germline V gene data show CDR1 as SGHTA and CDR2 as FQGNSA.

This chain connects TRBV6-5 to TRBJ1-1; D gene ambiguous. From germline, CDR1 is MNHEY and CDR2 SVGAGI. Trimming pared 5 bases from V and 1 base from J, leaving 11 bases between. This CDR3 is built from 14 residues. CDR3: CASSEFSENTEAFF. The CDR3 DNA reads TGTGCCAGCAGTGAATTCTCAGAGAACACTGAAGCTTTCTTT.

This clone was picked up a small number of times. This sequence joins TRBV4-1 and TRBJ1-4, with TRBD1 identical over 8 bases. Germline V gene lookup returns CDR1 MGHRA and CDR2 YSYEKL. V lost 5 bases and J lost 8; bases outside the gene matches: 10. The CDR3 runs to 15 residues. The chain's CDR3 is CASSDTQGVREKLFF. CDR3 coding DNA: TGCGCCAGCAGCGACACACAGGGGGTACGAGAAAAACTGTTTTTT.

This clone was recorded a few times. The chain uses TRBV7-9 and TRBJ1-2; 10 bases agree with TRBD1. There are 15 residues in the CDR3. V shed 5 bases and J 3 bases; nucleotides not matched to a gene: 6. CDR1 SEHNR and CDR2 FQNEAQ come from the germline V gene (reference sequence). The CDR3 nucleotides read TGTGCCAGCAGCCTTCAGACAGGGGGCTACTATGGCTACACCTTC. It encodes CASSLQTGGYYGYTF.

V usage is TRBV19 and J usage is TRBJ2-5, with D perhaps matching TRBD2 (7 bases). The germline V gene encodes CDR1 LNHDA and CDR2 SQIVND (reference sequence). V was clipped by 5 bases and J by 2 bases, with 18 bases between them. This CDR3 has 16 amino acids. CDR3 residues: CASSRGGLPGQETQYF. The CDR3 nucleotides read TGTGCCAGTAGTCGCGGGGGCCTGCCAGGGCAAGAGACCCAGTACTTC.

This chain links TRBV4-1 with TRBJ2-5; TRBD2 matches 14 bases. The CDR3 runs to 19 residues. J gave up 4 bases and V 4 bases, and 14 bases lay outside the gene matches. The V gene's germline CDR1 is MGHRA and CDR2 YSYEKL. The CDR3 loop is CASSPAGGTSGGSPETQYF. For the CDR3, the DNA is TGCGCCAGCAGCCCCGCTGGAGGGACTAGCGGGGGAAGTCCAGAGACCCAGTACTTC.

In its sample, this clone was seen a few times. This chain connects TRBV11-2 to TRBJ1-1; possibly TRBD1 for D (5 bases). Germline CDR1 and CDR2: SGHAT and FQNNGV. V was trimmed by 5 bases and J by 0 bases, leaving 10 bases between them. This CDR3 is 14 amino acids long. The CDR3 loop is CASSPSQVNTEAFF. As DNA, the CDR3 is TGTGCCAGCAGCCCCTCACAGGTGAACACTGAAGCTTTCTTT.